These 27 T cell receptor beta chains were all obtained from the same sample, sequenced in a study of early T cells in non-severe SARS-CoV-2 infection. TCRdb independently ran MiXCR on the 5' RACE reads; one entry per CDR3 protein. The data show fewer than 100,000 distinct CDR3 sequences, with 13% seen just once and about 2.1% held by the top ten. The source material was whole blood. The source is an adult who was a healthcare worker with PCR-confirmed SARS-CoV-2 infection or an uninfected control (not recorded which).

This chain uses TRBV29-1 with TRBJ2-5, with no clear D. The CDR3 runs 12 residues. V lost 1 base and J lost 3, with 6 bases in between. The germline gives CDR1 SQVTM, CDR2 ANQGSEA. CDR3 DNA sequence: TGCAGCGTTGAAGGCGACAAAGAGACCCAGTACTTC. Its protein is CSVEGDKETQYF.

This clonotype was counted a few times. V is TRBV6-5 and J is TRBJ2-7; 9 bases fit TRBD2. In germline, CDR1 is MNHEY, CDR2 SVGAGI. There are 14 residues in the CDR3. Unmatched junction bases numbered 6, after V lost 6 bases and J lost 3 bases. This CDR3 is CASSKSGGSYEQYF. In DNA, the CDR3 is TGTGCCAGCAGCAAAAGCGGGGGGAGCTACGAGCAGTACTTC.

This clonotype has ten or more counts. This sequence joins TRBV5-1 and TRBJ1-2, with D possibly TRBD1 on 5 matching bases. CDR3 length: 13 residues. V lost 1 base, J lost 6 bases, and 10 bases lay in between. CDR1 is SGHRS, CDR2 YFSETQ, per germline. CDR3 loop: CASSLRKGNGYTF. The CDR3 DNA reads as TGCGCCAGCAGCTTGAGGAAGGGGAATGGCTACACCTTC.

This clonotype was seen ten or more times. J is TRBJ2-3 and V is TRBV7-9; 8 nucleotides align to TRBD2. This CDR3 comprises 13 residues. V was clipped by 6 bases and J by 5 bases; unmatched bases: 4. Germline CDR1 and CDR2: SEHNR and FQNEAQ (reference sequence). The CDR3 DNA sequence: TGTGCCAGCAGGGGACTAGTGGGAGATACGCAGTATTTT. Protein product: CASRGLVGDTQYF.

CDR3 bases: TGTGCCAGCACCGGACAGGTTTTCACTGAAGCTTTCTTT. Translated, it gives CASTGQVFTEAFF. The chain combines TRBV28 with TRBJ1-1, with TRBD1 matching 7 bases. V dropped 7 bases and J dropped 4; count of bases not matched to a gene: 6. Germline CDR1 is MDHEN and CDR2 is SYDVKM. There are 13 residues in the CDR3.

This clonotype was detected many times. The V gene is TRBV10-1, the J gene TRBJ2-5; a possible D gene is TRBD1 (6 bases). Per germline, CDR1 WNHNN and CDR2 SYGVQD (reference sequence). The CDR3 sequence is 13 residues long. With 3 bases removed from V and 2 bases from J, the gap between germline ends came to 7 bases. CDR3 DNA sequence: TGCGCCAGCAGTGACAGGGGACAAGAGACCCAGTACTTC. This encodes CASSDRGQETQYF.

This clonotype was counted a few times. J is TRBJ2-7 and V is TRBV18; TRBD1 might be the D (6 bases). CDR3 length: 16 residues. CDR1 is KGHSH and CDR2 is LQKENI in the germline V gene. The ends were cut back, 3 bases at V and 2 bases at J, with 17 bases in the middle. Here the CDR3 reads CASSPSRGGATYEQYF. In nucleotides, the CDR3 is TGTGCCAGCTCACCTTCCAGGGGCGGCGCAACCTACGAGCAGTACTTC.

The rearrangement links TRBV29-1 to TRBJ2-2; D is uncertain. V gave up 6 bases and J gave up 7 bases, with 12 bases separating them. Germline V gives CDR1 SQVTM, CDR2 ANQGSEA. The CDR3 covers 12 residues. The CDR3 sequence is CSVSLSGGELFF. CDR3 nucleotide sequence: TGCAGCGTCTCCCTCTCCGGCGGGGAGCTGTTTTTT.

This clonotype showed up just a few times. The rearrangement links TRBV7-2 to TRBJ2-3; 7 nucleotides align to TRBD2. The CDR3 totals 16 residues. The trim removed 6 bases at V and 5 bases at J, leaving 14 bases unmatched. Germline-derived CDR1 and CDR2 are SGHTA and FQGNSA. The chain's CDR3 is CASSRGTGGSLDTQYF. DNA for the CDR3: TGTGCCAGCAGTAGAGGGACCGGGGGGAGCCTAGATACGCAGTATTTT.

This clonotype was seen ten or more times. This chain joins TRBV24-1 and TRBJ2-3, with D unresolved. The CDR3 runs 14 residues. Per germline, CDR1 KGHDR and CDR2 SFDVKD. V was cut by 3 bases and J by 4 bases, with 10 bases left in between. This CDR3 reads CATSDTVVPDTQYF. The DNA of the CDR3 is TGTGCCACCAGTGATACGGTCGTTCCAGATACGCAGTATTTT.

This clonotype was detected ten times or more. This chain links TRBV29-1 with TRBJ1-2; TRBD1 aligns across 7 bases. The length of the CDR3 is 16 residues. V lost 4 bases and J lost 3; bases outside the gene matches: 14. Germline CDR1 and CDR2: SQVTM and ANQGSEA. The CDR3: CSVVTPTRTGDYGYTF. In nucleotides, the CDR3 is TGCAGCGTTGTTACCCCGACGCGGACAGGCGACTATGGCTACACCTTC.

Many counts were recorded for this clonotype. V usage is TRBV23-1 and J usage is TRBJ1-6; the D is unclear. TRBV23-1 is an open reading frame, and its role is uncertain. Trimming pared 6 bases from V and 9 bases from J, leaving 33 bases between. The CDR3 consists of 20 residues. As DNA, the CDR3 is TGCGCCAGCAGCCTTTTAGGCAGCTACTCAACCCCGAGCGTTAGTTCACCCCTCCACTTT. This gives the protein CASSLLGSYSTPSVSSPLHF.

CDR3 sequence (DNA): TGCAGCGTTGGGATACAGGGGGACAATCAGCCCCAGCATTTT. Amino acid sequence: CSVGIQGDNQPQHF. The chain links TRBV29-1 to TRBJ1-5; the match to TRBD1 covers 8 bases. V trimming: 4 bases; J trimming: 3 bases; junction bases outside the gene matches: 5. Per germline, CDR1 SQVTM and CDR2 ANQGSEA. The CDR3 runs 14 residues.

There are many counts of this clonotype. The rearrangement links TRBV18 to TRBJ2-5; 7 bases are shared with TRBD1. The CDR3 loop spans 15 amino acids. Losses at the gene ends were 4 bases for V and 5 bases for J; bases not matched to a gene: 10. From germline, CDR1 is KGHSH and CDR2 LQKENI. CDR3 loop: CASSLRQGEAETQYF. CDR3 sequence (DNA): TGTGCCAGCTCACTCAGACAGGGTGAGGCGGAGACCCAGTACTTC.

This clonotype was found many times. The rearrangement links TRBV2 to TRBJ1-2, with TRBD1 matching 7 bases. Per the germline V gene, CDR1 is SNHLY and CDR2 is FYNNEI. This CDR3 is 16 amino acids long. After removal of 5 bases from V and 4 bases from J, the junction contained 13 bases not matched to a gene. The CDR3 DNA follows: TGTGCCAGCAGTATACGAGGACAGGAGGCGGGCTATGGCTACACCTTC. Protein sequence: CASSIRGQEAGYGYTF.

This clonotype was found a few times. The chain couples TRBV27 to TRBJ2-7; D may be TRBD1 (6 bases). The ends were cut back, 7 bases at V and 0 bases at J, with 10 bases in the middle. Germline V gene data show CDR1 as MNHEY and CDR2 as SMNVEV (reference sequence). CDR3 length: 13 residues. Here the CDR3 reads CASKRQASYEQYF. DNA of the CDR3: TGTGCCAGCAAGCGACAGGCCTCCTACGAGCAGTACTTC.

This clonotype has just a few counts. This chain joins TRBV27 and TRBJ1-2; D not certain. Germline values: CDR1 MNHEY, CDR2 SMNVEV (reference sequence). This CDR3 is built from 16 residues. V was pared by 0 bases and J by 5 bases, with 16 bases between. The CDR3, as DNA: TGTGCCAGCAGTTTATCAGGGCACCCGGCGGCGTATGGCTACACCTTC. Its translation: CASSLSGHPAAYGYTF.

The DNA for the CDR3 is TGCAGCGTTTCCGGGACAGTTAACACTGAAGCTTTCTTT. Its protein is CSVSGTVNTEAFF. This rearrangement joins TRBV29-1 to TRBJ1-1; 7 nucleotides agree with TRBD1. CDR1 and CDR2 from the germline V gene are SQVTM and ANQGSEA. The trim removed 5 bases at V and 2 bases at J, leaving 5 bases unmatched. CDR3 size: 13 residues.

A few counts support this clonotype. V is TRBV20-1 and J is TRBJ2-1; the D gene is possibly TRBD1 (5 bases). From germline, CDR1 is DFQATT and CDR2 SNEGSKA (reference sequence). V dropped 6 bases and J dropped 8 bases, with 14 bases sitting between them. The CDR3 is made up of 12 amino acids. This chain's CDR3 is CSAIIDSHEQFF. The CDR3 region has the DNA TGCAGTGCCATCATCGACAGCCATGAGCAGTTCTTC.

This clonotype was detected many times. J is TRBJ1-1 and V is TRBV7-8; perhaps TRBD1 as D (5 bases). This CDR3 has 16 amino acids. With 4 bases removed from V and 1 base from J, the gap between germline ends came to 16 bases. Looked up from germline, CDR1 is SGHVS and CDR2 is FQNEAQ. The CDR3 reads CASSSTPGRTNTEAFF. Here the CDR3 DNA reads TGTGCCAGCAGCTCAACCCCGGGACGGACGAACACTGAAGCTTTCTTT.

This sequence joins TRBV24-1 and TRBJ2-3; D may be TRBD1 (5 bases). The germline V and J ends were trimmed by 4 bases and 5 bases, with 21 bases remaining between them. Germline lookup yields CDR1 KGHDR and CDR2 SFDVKD. This CDR3 comprises 17 residues. The CDR3 DNA sequence: TGTGCCACCAGTGACCCCGGACAAGGTGGGCAGGGAGATACGCAGTATTTT. Translating it yields CATSDPGQGGQGDTQYF.

The V and J genes are TRBV6-5 and TRBJ1-5; D not certain. This CDR3 is built from 15 residues. Germline V gene data show CDR1 as MNHEY and CDR2 as SVGAGI. The germline V and J ends were trimmed by 2 bases and 0 bases, with 8 bases remaining between them. CDR3 loop: CASSYAPSSNQPQHF. DNA of the CDR3: TGTGCCAGCAGTTACGCGCCCAGTAGCAATCAGCCCCAGCATTTT.

Ten or more counts support this clonotype. The gene calls are TRBV11-2 and TRBJ2-2; D might be TRBD1 or TRBD2, each matching 5 bases. The ends were cut back, 5 bases at V and 5 bases at J, with 9 bases in the middle. The CDR3 runs to 13 residues. Germline V lookup: CDR1 SGHAT, CDR2 FQNNGV. The CDR3: CASSRDLTGELFF. The DNA of the CDR3 is TGTGCCAGCAGCCGGGACCTAACCGGGGAGCTGTTTTTT.

This clonotype was found many times. The chain has TRBV2 and TRBJ1-5, with 9 bases fitting TRBD1. The germline gives CDR1 SNHLY, CDR2 FYNNEI. Trimming removed 6 bases from V and 5 bases from J; junction bases left unmatched: 5. The CDR3 extends over 14 amino acids. The CDR3 sequence: CASSLQGADQPQHF. The CDR3 region has the DNA TGTGCCAGCAGCCTACAGGGGGCGGATCAGCCCCAGCATTTT. Combining the CDR3 with reference TRBV2 and TRBJ1-5 gives the whole variable domain EPEVTQTPSHQVTQMGQEVILRCVPISNHLYFYWYRQILGQKVEFLVSFYNNEISEKSEIFDDQFSVERPDGSNFTLKIRSTKLEDSAMYFCASSLQGADQPQHFGDGTRLSIL.

The genes are TRBV7-8 and TRBJ2-7; TRBD2 might be the D (6 bases). The V end lost 3 bases, the J end lost 3 bases, and 15 bases lay between the germline ends. CDR1 and CDR2 from the germline V gene are SGHVS and FQNEAQ. The CDR3 spans 15 residues. DNA for the CDR3: TGTGCCAGCAGCTTGTCCCGGGCGGAGGGCTACGAGCAGTACTTC. Amino acids: CASSLSRAEGYEQYF. The complete variable domain, with remaining parts taken from reference TRBV7-8 and TRBJ2-7, reads GAGVSQSPRYKVAKRGQDVALRCDPISGHVSLFWYQQALGQGPEFLTYFQNEAQLDKSGLPSDRFFAERPEGSVSTLKIQRTQQEDSAVYLCASSLSRAEGYEQYFGPGTRLTVT.

This clonotype was observed many times. V is TRBV5-1 and J is TRBJ1-1, with D uncertain. V lost 0 bases, J lost 4 bases, and 13 bases lay in between. This CDR3 has 15 residues. CDR1 and CDR2 (germline): SGHRS, YFSETQ. This chain's CDR3 is CASSLAEGGSTEAFF. Here the CDR3 DNA reads TGCGCCAGCAGCTTGGCCGAAGGCGGAAGCACTGAAGCTTTCTTT. The full variable domain, rest sourced from reference TRBV5-1 and TRBJ1-1, is KAGVTQTPRYLIKTRGQQVTLSCSPISGHRSVSWYQQTPGQGLQFLFEYFSETQRNKGNFPGRFSGRQFSNSRSEMNVSTLELGDSALYLCASSLAEGGSTEAFFGQGTRLTVV.

V gene TRBV6-6 combines with J gene TRBJ2-7; 7 bases are shared with TRBD1. The CDR3 runs 15 residues. Looked up from germline, CDR1 is MNHNY and CDR2 is SVGAGI (reference sequence). V was pared by 2 bases and J by 2 bases, with 6 bases of the junction left unmatched. CDR3 bases: TGTGCCAGCAGTTACCTTTCAGGGGGAGCCTACGAGCAGTACTTC. As protein: CASSYLSGGAYEQYF.